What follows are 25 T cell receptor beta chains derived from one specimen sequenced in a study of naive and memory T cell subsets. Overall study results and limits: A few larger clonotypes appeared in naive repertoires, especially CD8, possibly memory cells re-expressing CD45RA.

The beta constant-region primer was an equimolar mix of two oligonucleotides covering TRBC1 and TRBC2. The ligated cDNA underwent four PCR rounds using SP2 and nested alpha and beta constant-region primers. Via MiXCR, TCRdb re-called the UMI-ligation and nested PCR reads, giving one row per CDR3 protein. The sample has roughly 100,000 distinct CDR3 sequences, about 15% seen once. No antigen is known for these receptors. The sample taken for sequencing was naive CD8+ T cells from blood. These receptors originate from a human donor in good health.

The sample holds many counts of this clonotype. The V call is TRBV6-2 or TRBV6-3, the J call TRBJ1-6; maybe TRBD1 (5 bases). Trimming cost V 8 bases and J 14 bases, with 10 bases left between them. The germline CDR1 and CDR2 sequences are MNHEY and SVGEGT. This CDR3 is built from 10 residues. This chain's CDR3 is CASGWGTLHF. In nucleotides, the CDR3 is TGTGCCAGCGGATGGGGGACCCTCCACTTT.

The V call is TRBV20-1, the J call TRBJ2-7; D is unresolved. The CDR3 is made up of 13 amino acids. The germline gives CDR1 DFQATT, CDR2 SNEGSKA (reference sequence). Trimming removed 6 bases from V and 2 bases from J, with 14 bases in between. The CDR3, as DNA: TGCAGTGCCCGCGGCCCTACACCCTACGAGCAGTACTTC. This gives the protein CSARGPTPYEQYF.

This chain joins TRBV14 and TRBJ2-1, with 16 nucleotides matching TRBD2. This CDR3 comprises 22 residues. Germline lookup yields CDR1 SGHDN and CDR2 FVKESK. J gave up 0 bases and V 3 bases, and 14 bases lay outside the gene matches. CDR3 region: CASSQDWKGTSGGASSYNEQFF. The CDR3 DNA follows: TGTGCCAGCAGCCAGGATTGGAAGGGGACTAGCGGGGGGGCGAGCTCCTACAATGAGCAGTTCTTC.

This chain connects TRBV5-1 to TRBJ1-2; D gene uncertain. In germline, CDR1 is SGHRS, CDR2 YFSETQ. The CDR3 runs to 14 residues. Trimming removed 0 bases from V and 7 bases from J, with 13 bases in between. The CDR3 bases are TGCGCCAGCAGCTTGGTAGGAGGGTTTAGTGGCTACACCTTC. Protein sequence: CASSLVGGFSGYTF.

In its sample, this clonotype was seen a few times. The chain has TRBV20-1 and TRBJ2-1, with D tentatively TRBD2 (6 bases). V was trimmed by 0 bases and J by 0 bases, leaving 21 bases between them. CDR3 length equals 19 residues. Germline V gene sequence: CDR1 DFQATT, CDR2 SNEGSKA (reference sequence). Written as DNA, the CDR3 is TGCAGTGCTAGAGATGCCGGGGACTTCCCTCCCAGCTCCTACAATGAGCAGTTCTTC. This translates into CSARDAGDFPPSSYNEQFF.

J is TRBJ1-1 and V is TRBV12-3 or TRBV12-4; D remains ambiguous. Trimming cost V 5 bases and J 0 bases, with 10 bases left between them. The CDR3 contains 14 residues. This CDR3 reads CASSPIPVNTEAFF. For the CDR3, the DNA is TGTGCCAGCAGTCCTATTCCAGTGAACACTGAAGCTTTCTTT.

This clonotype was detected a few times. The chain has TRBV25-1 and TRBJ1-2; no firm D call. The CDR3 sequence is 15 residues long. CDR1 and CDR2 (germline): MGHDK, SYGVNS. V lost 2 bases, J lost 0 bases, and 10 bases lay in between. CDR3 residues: CASSETADANYGYTF. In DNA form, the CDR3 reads TGTGCCAGCAGTGAAACGGCAGATGCTAACTATGGCTACACCTTC.

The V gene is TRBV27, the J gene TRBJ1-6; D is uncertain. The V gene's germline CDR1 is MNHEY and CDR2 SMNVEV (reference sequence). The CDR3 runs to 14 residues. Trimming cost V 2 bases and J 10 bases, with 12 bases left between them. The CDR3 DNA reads TGTGCCAGCAGTTTAACTACAAGGGTGTCACCCCTCCACTTT. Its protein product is CASSLTTRVSPLHF.

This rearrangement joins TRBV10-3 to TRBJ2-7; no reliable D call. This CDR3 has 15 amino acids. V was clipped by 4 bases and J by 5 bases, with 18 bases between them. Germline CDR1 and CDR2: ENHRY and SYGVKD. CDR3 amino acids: CAISASDGFSNEQYF. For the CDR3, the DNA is TGTGCCATCAGTGCCTCGGATGGGTTCTCGAACGAGCAGTACTTC.

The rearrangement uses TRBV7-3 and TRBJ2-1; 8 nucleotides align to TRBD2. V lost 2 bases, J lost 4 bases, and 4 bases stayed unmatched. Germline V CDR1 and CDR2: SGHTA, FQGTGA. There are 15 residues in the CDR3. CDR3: CASSLFGGAYNEQFF. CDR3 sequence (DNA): TGTGCCAGCAGCTTATTCGGGGGGGCTTACAATGAGCAGTTCTTC.

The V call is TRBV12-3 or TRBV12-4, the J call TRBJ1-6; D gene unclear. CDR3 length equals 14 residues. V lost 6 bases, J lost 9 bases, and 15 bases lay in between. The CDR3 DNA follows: TGTGCCAGCAGCTTTCTCTCCGCAGGTTCACCCCTCCACTTT. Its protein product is CASSFLSAGSPLHF.

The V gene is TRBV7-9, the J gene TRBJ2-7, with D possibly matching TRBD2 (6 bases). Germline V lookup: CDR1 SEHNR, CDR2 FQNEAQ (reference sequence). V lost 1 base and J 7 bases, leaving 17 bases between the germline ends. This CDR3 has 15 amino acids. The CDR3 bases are TGTGCCAGCAGCTTAGTGGCGGGAAGGAGAAGTGAGCAGTACTTC. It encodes CASSLVAGRRSEQYF.

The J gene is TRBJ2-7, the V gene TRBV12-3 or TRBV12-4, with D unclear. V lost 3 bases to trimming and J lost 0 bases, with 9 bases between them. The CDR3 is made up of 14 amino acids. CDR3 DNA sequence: TGTGCCAGCAGTTTGGGCGTTCGCTCCTACGAGCAGTACTTC. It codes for CASSLGVRSYEQYF.

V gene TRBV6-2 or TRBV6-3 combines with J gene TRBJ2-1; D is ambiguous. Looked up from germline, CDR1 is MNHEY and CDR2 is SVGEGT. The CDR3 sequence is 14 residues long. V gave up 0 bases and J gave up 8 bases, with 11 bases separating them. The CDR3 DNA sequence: TGTGCCAGCAGTTACTCCCAGAATCAGGATGAGCAGTTCTTC. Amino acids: CASSYSQNQDEQFF.

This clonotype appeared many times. Here the CDR3 DNA reads TGCGCCAGCAGCTGGACAGCCGACAATGAGCAGTTCTTC. This translates into CASSWTADNEQFF. The genes are TRBV5-1 and TRBJ2-1; D is possibly TRBD1 (6 bases). V was shortened by 3 bases and J by 5 bases, with 9 bases between the two germline ends. The CDR3 is made up of 13 amino acids. Looked up from germline, CDR1 is SGHRS and CDR2 is YFSETQ.

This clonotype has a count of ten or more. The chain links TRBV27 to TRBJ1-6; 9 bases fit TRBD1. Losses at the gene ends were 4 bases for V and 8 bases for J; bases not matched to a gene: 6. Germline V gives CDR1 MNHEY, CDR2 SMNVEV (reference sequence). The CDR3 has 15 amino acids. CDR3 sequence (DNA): TGTGCCAGCAGTTCACCGGGACAGGGCTATTCACCCCTCCACTTT. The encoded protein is CASSSPGQGYSPLHF.

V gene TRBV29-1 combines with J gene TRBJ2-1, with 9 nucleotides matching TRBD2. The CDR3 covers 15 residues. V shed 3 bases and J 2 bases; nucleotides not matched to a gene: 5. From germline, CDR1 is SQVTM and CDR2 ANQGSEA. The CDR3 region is CSVDTGGRAYNEQFF. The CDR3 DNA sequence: TGCAGCGTTGATACGGGCGGGAGGGCCTACAATGAGCAGTTCTTC.

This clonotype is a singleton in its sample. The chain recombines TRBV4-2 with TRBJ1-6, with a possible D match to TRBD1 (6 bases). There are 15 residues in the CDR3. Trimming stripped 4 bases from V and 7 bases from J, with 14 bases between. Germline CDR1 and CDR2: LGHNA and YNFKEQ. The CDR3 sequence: CASSLRTDSNSPLHF. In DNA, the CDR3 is TGTGCCAGCAGCCTTCGGACAGATTCAAATTCACCCCTCCACTTT.

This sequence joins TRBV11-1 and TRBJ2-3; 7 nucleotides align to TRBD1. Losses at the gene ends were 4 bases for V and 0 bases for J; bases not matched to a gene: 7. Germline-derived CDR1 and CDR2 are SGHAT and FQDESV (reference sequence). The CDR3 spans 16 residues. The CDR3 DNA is TGTGCCAGCAGCTCTACCGGGACAGATAGCACAGATACGCAGTATTTT. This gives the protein CASSSTGTDSTDTQYF.

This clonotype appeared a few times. The CDR3, as DNA: TGTGCCAGCAGTTTTGGGCAGGGGATAAGCTCCTACGAGCAGTACTTC. Translated: CASSFGQGISSYEQYF. The genes are TRBV28 and TRBJ2-7; a weak D match, TRBD1 (6 bases). The CDR3 loop spans 16 amino acids. CDR1 and CDR2 (germline): MDHEN, SYDVKM. The ends were cut back, 3 bases at V and 0 bases at J, with 15 bases in the middle.

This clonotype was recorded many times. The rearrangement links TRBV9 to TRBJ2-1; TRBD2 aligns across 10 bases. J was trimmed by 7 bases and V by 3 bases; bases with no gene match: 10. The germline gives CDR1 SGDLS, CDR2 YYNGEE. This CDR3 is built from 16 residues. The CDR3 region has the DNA TGTGCCAGCAGCGGGACCGGGACTAGCGAGAATAATGAGCAGTTCTTC. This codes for CASSGTGTSENNEQFF.

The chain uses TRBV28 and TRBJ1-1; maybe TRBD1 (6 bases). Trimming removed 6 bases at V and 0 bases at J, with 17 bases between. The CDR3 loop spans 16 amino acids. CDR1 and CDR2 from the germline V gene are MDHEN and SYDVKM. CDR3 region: CASRKNPGGLNTEAFF. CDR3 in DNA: TGTGCCAGCAGGAAGAACCCCGGGGGCCTGAACACTGAAGCTTTCTTT.

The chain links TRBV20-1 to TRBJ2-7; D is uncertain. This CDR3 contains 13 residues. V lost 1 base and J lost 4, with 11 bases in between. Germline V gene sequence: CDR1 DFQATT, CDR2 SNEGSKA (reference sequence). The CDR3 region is CSARGRLQYEQYF. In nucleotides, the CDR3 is TGCAGTGCTAGAGGAAGATTGCAATACGAGCAGTACTTC.

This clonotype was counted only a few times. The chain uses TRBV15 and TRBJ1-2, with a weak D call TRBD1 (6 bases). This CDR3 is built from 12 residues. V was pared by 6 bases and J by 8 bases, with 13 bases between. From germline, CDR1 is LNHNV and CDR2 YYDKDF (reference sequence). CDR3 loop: CATRQGAGGYTF. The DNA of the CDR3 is TGTGCCACCAGACAGGGAGCGGGAGGCTACACCTTC. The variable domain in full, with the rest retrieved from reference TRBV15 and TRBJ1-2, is DAMVIQNPRYQVTQFGKPVTLSCSQTLNHNVMYWYQQKSSQAPKLLFHYYDKDFNNEADTPDNFQSRRPNTSFCFLDIRSPGLGDTAMYLCATRQGAGGYTFGSGTRLTVV.

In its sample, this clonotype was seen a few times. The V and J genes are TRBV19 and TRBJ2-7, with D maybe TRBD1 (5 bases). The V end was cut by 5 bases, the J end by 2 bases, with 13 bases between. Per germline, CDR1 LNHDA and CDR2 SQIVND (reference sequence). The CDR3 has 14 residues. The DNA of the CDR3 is TGTGCCAGTAGTGCAGGGATCCGTACCTACGAGCAGTACTTC. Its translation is CASSAGIRTYEQYF.